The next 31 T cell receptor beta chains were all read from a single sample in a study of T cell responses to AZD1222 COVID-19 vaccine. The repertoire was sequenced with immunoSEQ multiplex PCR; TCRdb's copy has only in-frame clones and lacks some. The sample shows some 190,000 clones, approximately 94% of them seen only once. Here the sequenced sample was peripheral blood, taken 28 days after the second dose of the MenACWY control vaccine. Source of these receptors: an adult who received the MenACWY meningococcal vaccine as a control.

Here the CDR3 DNA reads TGTGCCAGCAGGAGGACAGGGGGGGATGAAAAACTGTTTTTT. Its translation is CASRRTGGDEKLFF. The rearrangement joins TRBV28 to TRBJ1-4; 10 nucleotides line up with TRBD1. CDR3 length: 14 amino acids. The V segment lost 6 bases and the J segment 6 bases; nucleotides outside the gene matches: 4. Looked up from germline, CDR1 is MDHEN and CDR2 is SYDVKM.

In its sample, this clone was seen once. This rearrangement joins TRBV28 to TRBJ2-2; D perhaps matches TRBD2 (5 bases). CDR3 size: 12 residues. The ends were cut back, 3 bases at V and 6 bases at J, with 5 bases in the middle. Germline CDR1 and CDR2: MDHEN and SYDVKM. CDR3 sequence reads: CASSLGAGELFF. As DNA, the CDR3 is TGTGCCAGCAGTTTGGGAGCCGGGGAGCTGTTTTTT.

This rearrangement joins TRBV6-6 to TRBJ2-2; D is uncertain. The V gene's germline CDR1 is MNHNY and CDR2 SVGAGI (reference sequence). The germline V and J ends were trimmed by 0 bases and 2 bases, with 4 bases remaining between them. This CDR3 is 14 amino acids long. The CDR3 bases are TGTGCCAGCAGTTACTCGCAAAACACCGGGGAGCTGTTTTTT. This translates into CASSYSQNTGELFF.

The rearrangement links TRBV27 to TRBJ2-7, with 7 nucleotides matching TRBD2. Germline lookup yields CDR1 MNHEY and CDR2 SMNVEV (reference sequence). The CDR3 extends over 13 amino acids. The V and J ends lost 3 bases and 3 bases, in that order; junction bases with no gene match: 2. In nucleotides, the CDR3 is TGTGCCAGCAGTTTGGGGACTATCTACGAGCAGTACTTC. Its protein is CASSLGTIYEQYF.

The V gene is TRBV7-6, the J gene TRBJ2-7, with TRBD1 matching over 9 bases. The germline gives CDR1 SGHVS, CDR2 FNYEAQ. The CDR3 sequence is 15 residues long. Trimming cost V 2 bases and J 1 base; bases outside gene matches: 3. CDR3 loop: CASSLSGTGSYEQYF. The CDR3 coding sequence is TGTGCCAGCAGCTTATCAGGGACAGGGTCCTACGAGCAGTACTTC. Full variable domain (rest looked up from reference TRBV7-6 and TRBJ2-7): GAGVSQSPRYKVTKRGQDVALRCDPISGHVSLYWYRQALGQGPEFLTYFNYEAQQDKSGLPNDRFSAERPEGSISTLTIQRTEQRDSAMYRCASSLSGTGSYEQYFGPGTRLTVT.

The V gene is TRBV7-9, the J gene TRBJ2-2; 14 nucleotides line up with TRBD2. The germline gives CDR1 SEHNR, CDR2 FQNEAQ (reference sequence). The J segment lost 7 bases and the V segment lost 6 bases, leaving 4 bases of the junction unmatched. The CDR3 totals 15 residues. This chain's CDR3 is CASSGGLAGVGELFF. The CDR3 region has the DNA TGTGCCAGCAGTGGGGGACTAGCGGGAGTCGGGGAGCTGTTTTTT.

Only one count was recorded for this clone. CDR3 bases: TGCGCCAGCAGCCAAGATCGGGGGGTGCGGAACACCATATATTTT. It specifies CASSQDRGVRNTIYF. This chain uses TRBV4-3 with TRBJ1-3; TRBD1 might be the D (5 bases). Trimming left V 0 bases short and J 7 bases short, with 13 bases between. Germline V gene data show CDR1 as LGHNA and CDR2 as YSLEER. CDR3 length equals 15 residues.

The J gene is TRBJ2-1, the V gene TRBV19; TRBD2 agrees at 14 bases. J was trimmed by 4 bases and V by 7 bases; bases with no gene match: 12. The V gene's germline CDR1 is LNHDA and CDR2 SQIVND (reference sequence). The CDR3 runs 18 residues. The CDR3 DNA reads TGTGCCAGTACTACAGTCGGACTAGCGGGAGGCCCATACAATGAGCAGTTCTTC. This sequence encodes CASTTVGLAGGPYNEQFF.

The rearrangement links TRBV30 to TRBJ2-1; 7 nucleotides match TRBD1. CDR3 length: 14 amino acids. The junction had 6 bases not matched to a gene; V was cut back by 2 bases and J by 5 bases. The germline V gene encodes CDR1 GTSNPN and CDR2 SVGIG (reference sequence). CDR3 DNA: TGTGCCTGGAGTACGGGACAGCGTAACAATGAGCAGTTCTTC. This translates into CAWSTGQRNNEQFF.

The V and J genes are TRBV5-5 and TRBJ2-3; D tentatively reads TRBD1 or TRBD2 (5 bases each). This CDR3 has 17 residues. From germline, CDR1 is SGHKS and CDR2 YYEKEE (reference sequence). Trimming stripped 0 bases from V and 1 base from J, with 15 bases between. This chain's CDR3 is CASSLEAGSTGTDTQYF. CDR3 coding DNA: TGTGCCAGCAGCTTGGAGGCAGGGAGTACGGGCACAGATACGCAGTATTTT.

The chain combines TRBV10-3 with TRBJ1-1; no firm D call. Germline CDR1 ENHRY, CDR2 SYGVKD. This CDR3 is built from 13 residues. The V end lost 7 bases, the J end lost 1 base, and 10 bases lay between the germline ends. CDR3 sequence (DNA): TGTGCCATCACTGGCACCCCGAACACTGAAGCTTTCTTT. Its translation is CAITGTPNTEAFF.

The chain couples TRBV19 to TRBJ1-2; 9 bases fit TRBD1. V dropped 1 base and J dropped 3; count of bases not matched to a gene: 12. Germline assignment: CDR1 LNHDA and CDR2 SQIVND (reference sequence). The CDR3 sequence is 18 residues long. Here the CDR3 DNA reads TGTGCCAGTAGTATAGTTACCCCTACAGGGGGCTCTGACTATGGCTACACCTTC. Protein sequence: CASSIVTPTGGSDYGYTF.

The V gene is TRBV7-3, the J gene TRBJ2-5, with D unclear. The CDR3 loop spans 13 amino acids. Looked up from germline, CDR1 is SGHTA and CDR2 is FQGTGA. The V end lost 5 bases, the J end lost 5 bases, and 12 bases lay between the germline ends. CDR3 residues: CASSPDSSETQYF. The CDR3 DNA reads TGTGCCAGCAGCCCCGACTCCTCGGAGACCCAGTACTTC.

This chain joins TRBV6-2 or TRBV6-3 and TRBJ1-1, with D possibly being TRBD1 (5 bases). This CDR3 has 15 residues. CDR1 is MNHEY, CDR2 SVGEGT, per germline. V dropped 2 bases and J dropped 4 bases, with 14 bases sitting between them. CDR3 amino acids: CASSYGGTAGTEAFF. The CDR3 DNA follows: TGTGCCAGCAGTTACGGGGGGACGGCCGGCACTGAAGCTTTCTTT.

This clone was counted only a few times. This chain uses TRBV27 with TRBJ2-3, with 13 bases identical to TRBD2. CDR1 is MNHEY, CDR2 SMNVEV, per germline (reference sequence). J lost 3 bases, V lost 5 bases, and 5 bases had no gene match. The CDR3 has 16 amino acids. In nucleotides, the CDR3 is TGTGCCAGCAGTATACGGACTAGCGGGAGTACAGATACGCAGTATTTT. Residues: CASSIRTSGSTDTQYF.

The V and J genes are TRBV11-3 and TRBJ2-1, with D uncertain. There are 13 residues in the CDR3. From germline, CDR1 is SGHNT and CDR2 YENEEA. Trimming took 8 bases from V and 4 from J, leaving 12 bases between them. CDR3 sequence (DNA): TGTGCCAGCCCAAGAAGCCCATACAATGAGCAGTTCTTC. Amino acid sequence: CASPRSPYNEQFF.

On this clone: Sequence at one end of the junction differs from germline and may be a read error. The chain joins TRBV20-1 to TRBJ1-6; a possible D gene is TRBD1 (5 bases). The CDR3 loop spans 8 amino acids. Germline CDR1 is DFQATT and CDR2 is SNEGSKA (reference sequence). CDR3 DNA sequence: TGCAGTGCCAGTATGGGACTGTTT. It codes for CSASMGLF.

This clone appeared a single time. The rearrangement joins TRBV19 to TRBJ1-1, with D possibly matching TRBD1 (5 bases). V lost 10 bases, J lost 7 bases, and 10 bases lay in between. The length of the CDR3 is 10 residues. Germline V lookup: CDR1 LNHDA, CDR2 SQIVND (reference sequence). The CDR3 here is CATATVEAFF. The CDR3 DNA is TGTGCCACGGCGACAGTTGAAGCTTTCTTT.

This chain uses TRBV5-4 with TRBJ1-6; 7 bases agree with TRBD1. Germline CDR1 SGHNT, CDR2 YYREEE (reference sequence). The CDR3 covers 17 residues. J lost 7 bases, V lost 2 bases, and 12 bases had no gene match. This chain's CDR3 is CASSFGRDSKANSPLHF. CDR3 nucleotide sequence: TGTGCCAGCAGCTTCGGCCGGGACAGTAAGGCAAATTCACCCCTCCACTTT.

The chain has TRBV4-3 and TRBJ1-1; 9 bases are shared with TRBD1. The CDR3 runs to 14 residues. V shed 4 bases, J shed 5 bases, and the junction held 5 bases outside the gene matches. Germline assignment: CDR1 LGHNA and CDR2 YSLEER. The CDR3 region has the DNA TGCGCCAGCAGCCCGGACAGGGGCGTAACTGAAGCTTTCTTT. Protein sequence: CASSPDRGVTEAFF.

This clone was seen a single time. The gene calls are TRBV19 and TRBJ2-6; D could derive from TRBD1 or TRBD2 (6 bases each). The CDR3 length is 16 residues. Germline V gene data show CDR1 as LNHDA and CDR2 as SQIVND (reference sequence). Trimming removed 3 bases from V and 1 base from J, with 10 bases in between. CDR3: CASSMGGASGANVLTF. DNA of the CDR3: TGTGCCAGTAGTATGGGGGGCGCATCTGGGGCCAACGTCCTGACTTTC.

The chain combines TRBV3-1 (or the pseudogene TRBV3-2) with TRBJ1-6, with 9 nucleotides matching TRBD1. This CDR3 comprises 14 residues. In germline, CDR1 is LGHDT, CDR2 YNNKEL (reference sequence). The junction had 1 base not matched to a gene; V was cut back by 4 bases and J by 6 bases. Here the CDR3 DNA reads TGTGCCAGCAGCCGGACAGGGGTTAATTCACCCCTCCACTTT. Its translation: CASSRTGVNSPLHF.

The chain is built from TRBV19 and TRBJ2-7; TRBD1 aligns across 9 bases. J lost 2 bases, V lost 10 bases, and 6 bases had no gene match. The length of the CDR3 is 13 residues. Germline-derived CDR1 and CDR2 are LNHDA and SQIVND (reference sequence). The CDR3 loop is CATKGQGAYEQYF. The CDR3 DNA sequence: TGTGCCACTAAGGGACAGGGCGCCTACGAGCAGTACTTC.

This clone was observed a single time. The CDR3 loop reads CSASILATAYEQYF. The CDR3 DNA reads TGCAGTGCTAGTATTCTAGCGACCGCCTACGAGCAGTACTTC. The rearrangement joins TRBV20-1 to TRBJ2-7, with D perhaps TRBD2 (6 bases). Per germline, CDR1 DFQATT and CDR2 SNEGSKA (reference sequence). V shed 3 bases and J shed 2 bases, with 14 bases lying between them. The CDR3 consists of 14 residues.

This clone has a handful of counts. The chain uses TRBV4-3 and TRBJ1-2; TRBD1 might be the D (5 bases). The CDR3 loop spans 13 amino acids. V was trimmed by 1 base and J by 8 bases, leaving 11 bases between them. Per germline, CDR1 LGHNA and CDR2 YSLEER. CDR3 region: CASSQVGAAGYTF. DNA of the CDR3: TGCGCCAGCAGCCAAGTAGGGGCGGCGGGCTACACCTTC.

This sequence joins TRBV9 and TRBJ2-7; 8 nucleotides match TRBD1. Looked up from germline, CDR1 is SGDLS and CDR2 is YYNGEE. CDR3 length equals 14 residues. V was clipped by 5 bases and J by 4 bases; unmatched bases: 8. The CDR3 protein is CASSRKGQEYEQYF. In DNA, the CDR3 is TGTGCCAGCAGTCGTAAGGGACAGGAATACGAGCAGTACTTC.

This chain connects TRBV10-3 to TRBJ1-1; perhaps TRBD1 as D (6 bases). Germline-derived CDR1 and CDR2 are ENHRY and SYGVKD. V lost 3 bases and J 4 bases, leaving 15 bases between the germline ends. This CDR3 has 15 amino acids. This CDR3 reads CAISDRSRGRTEAFF. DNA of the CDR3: TGTGCCATCAGTGACAGGTCCAGGGGACGCACTGAAGCTTTCTTT.

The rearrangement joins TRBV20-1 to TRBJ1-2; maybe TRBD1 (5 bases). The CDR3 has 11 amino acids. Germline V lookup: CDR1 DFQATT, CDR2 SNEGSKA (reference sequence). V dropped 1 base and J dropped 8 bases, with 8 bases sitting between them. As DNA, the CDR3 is TGCAGTGCTAGAGGACAGAGCGGCTACACCTTC. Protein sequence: CSARGQSGYTF.

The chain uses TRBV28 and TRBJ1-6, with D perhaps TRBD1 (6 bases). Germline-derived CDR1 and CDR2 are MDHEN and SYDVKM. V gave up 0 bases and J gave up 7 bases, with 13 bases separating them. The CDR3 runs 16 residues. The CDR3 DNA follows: TGTGCCAGCAGTTTATGGTCCGGGACAACCAATTCACCCCTCCACTTT. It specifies CASSLWSGTTNSPLHF.

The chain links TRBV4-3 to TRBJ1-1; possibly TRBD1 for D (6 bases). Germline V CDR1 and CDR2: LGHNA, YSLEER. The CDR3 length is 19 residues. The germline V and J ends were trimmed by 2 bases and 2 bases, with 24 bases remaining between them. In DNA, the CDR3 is TGCGCCAGCAGCCAATCATCCTTAAGTATAGACAGGCCCAACACTGAAGCTTTCTTT. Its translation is CASSQSSLSIDRPNTEAFF.

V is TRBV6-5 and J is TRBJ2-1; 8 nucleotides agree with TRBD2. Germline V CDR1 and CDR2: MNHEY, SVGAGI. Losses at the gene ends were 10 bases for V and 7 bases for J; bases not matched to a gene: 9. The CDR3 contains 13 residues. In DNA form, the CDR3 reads TGTGCCACTAACCCGGGGGGGGGAAATGAGCAGTTCTTC. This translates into CATNPGGGNEQFF.